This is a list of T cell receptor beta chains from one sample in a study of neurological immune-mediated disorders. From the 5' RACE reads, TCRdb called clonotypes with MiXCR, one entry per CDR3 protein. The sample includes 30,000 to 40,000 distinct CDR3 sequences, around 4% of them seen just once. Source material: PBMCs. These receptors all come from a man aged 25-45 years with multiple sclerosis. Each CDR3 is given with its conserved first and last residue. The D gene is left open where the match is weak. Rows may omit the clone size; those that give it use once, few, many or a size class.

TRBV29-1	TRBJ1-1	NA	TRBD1	TGCAGCGTTGAAGGGTCTGACAGGGGGAACACTGAAGCTTTCTTT	CSVEGSDRGNTEAFF
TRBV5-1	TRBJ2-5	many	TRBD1	TGCGCCAGCAGCGGAACAGGGGGCCAGGAGACCCAGTACTTC	CASSGTGGQETQYF
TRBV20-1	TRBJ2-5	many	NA	TGCAGTGCTAGTCCGACCTGGGGGGAGACCCAGTACTTC	CSASPTWGETQYF
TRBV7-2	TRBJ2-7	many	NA	TGTGCCAGCAGCGTCCGCCCCGGGTTCTACGAGCAGTACTTC	CASSVRPGFYEQYF
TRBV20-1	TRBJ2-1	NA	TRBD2	TGCAGTGCCCTAACACCCTCTAGCGGATACAATGAGCAGTTCTTC	CSALTPSSGYNEQFF
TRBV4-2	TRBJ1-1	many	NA	TGTGCCAGCAGCCAAGATCCGGGGCGAAACACTGAAGCTTTCTTT	CASSQDPGRNTEAFF
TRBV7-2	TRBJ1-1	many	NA	TGTGCCAGCAGCTTAGAATCCGGGGACACTGAAGCTTTCTTT	CASSLESGDTEAFF
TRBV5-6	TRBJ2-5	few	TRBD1	TGTGCCAGCAGCCCGACAGGGGGCGAAGAGACCCAGTACTTC	CASSPTGGEETQYF
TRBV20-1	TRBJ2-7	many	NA	TGCAGTGCTAGAGACTTGGGGACGGGGATCTACGAGCAGTACTTC	CSARDLGTGIYEQYF
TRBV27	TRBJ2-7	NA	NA	TGTGCCAGCAGTTTAAGAACTAGAGGGGACTACGAGCAGTACTTC	CASSLRTRGDYEQYF
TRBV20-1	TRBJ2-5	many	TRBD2	TGCAGTGCGGTGTCTATAAGCGGGGACGTAAAGACCCAGTACTTC	CSAVSISGDVKTQYF
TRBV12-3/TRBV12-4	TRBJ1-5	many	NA	TGTGCCAGCAGTTTCATAGATCAGCCCCAGAATTTT	CASSFIDQPQNF
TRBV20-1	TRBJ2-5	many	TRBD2	TGCAGTGCTAGGACCCTACCGGGACTAGCGGATCTACAAGAGACCCAGTACTTC	CSARTLPGLADLQETQYF
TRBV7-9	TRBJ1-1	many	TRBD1	TGTGCCAGCAGCTTTCGGACAGGGTTCATCACTGAAGCTTTCTTT	CASSFRTGFITEAFF
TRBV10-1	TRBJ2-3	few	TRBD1	TGCGCCAGCAGCCGGACAGGGGTGACAGATACGCAGTATTTT	CASSRTGVTDTQYF
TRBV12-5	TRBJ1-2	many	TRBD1	TGTGCCTCCGGGACAGGGGGCTTTGGCTACACCTTC	CASGTGGFGYTF
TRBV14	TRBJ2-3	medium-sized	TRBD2	TGTGCCAGCAGCCACCCGGGACTAGCGGGGGCGGATACGCAGTATTTT	CASSHPGLAGADTQYF
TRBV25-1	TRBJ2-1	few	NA	TGTGCCAGCAGCAGCAATGACAGGAGAGTCTCCTACAATGAGCAGTTCTTC	CASSSNDRRVSYNEQFF
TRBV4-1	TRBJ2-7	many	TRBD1	TGCGCCAGCCGACCGGGACAGGGGGCGCGCGAGCAGTACTTC	CASRPGQGAREQYF
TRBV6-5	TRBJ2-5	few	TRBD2	TGTGCCAGTCAGCGGGGGAGACAAGAGACCCAGTACTTC	CASQRGRQETQYF
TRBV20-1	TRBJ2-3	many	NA	TGCAGTGCTAGTCACTTTGTCGGTTTAACAGATACGCAGTATTTT	CSASHFVGLTDTQYF
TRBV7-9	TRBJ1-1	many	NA	TGTGCCAGCAGCTTCCCCGGACTGTCTGAAGCTTTCTTT	CASSFPGLSEAFF
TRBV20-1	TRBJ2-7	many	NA	TGCAGTGCTAGAGATTCTCTAGAGGGACACTACGAGCAGTACTTC	CSARDSLEGHYEQYF
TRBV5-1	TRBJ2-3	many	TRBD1	TGCGCCAGCAGCTCGTTACACAGGGGGCGAGCAGATACGCAGTATTTT	CASSSLHRGRADTQYF
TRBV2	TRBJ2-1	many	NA	TGTGCCAGCAGGATCTATGGGGATGAGCAGTTCTTC	CASRIYGDEQFF
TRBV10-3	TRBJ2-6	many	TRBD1	TGTGCCACCCAGGGGGCTAACGGGGCCAACGTCCTGACTTTC	CATQGANGANVLTF
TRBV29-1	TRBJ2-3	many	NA	TGCAGCGTTGAAGGCGGGTTTGGGACAGATACGCAGTATTTT	CSVEGGFGTDTQYF
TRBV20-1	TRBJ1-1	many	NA	TGCAGTGCTAGAATGGAGGGCGGCACTGAAGCTTTCTTT	CSARMEGGTEAFF
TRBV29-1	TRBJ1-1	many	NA	TGCAGCGTTGAAAGGGGGGGTTACACTGAAGCTTTCTTT	CSVERGGYTEAFF
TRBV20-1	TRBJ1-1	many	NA	TGCAGTGCTAAAGGAGACAGGATGAACACTGAAGCTTTCTTT	CSAKGDRMNTEAFF